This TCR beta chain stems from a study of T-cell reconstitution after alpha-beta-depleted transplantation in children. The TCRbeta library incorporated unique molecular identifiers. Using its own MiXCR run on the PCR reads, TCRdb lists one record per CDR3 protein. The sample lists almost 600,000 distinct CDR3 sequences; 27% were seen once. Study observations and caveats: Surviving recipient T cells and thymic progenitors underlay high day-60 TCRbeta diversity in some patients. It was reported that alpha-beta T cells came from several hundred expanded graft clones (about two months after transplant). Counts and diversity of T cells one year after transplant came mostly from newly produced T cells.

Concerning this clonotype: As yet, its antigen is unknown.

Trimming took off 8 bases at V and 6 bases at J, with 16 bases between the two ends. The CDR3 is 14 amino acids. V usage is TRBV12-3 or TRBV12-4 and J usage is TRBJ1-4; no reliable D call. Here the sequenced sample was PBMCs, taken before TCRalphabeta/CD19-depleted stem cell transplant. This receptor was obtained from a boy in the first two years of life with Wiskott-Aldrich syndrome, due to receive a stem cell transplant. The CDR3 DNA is TGTGCCAGCCGGACGGGGAACTCGTATGAAAAACTGTTTTTT. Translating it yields CASRTGNSYEKLFF.